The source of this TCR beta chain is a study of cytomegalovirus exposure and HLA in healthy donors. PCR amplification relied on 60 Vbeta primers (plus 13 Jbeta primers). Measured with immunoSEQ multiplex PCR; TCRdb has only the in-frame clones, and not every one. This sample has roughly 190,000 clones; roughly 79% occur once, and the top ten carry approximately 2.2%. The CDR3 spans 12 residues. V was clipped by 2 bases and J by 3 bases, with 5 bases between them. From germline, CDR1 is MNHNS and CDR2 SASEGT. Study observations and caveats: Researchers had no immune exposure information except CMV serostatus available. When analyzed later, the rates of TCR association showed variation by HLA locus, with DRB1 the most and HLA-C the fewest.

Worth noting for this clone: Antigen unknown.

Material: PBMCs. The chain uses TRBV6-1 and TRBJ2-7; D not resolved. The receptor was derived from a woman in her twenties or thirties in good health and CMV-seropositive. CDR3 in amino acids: CASSELRYEQYF. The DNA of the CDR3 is TGTGCCAGCAGTGAACTCCGCTACGAGCAGTACTTC.